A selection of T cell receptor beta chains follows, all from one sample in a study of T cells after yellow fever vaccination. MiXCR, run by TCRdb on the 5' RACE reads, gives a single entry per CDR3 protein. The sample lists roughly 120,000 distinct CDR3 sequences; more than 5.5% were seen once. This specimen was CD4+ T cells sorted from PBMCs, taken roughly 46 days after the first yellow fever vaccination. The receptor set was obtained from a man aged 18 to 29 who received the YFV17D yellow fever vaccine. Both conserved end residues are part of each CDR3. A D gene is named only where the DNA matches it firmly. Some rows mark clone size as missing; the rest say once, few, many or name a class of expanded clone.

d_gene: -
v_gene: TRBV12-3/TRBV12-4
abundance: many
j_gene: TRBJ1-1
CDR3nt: TGTGCCAGCAACCTTGGAGGCAGGGAGGCTTTCTTT
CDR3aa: CASNLGGREAFF

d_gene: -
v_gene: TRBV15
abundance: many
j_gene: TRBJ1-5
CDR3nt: TGTGCCACCAGCAGAGATCCCAATCAGCCCCAGCATTTT
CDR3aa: CATSRDPNQPQHF

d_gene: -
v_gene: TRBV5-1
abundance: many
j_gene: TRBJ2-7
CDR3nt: TGCGCCAGCAGCCCTCAAGCGGCCTCCTACGAGCAGTACTTC
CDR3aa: CASSPQAASYEQYF

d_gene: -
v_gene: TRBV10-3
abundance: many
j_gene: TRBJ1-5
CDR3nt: TGTGCCATCAGTGAGTCCCCAGGGGCTTTGATGCAGCCCCAGCATTTT
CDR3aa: CAISESPGALMQPQHF

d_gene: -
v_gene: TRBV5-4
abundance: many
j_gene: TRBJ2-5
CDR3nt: TGTGCCAGCAGCTTGTATGTGGGGAGGAAGACCCAGTACTTC
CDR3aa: CASSLYVGRKTQYF

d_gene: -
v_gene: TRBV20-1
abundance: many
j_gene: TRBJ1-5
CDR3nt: TGCAGTGCTAGAGAATCAGGGGATCAGCCCCAGCATTTT
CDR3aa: CSARESGDQPQHF

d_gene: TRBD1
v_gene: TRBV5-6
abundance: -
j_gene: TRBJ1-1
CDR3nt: TGTGCCAGCAGCTTGGGGGGGACAGGGCTATGGAACACTGAAGCTTTCTTT
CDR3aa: CASSLGGTGLWNTEAFF

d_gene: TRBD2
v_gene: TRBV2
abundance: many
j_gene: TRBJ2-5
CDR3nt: TGTGCCAGTCTTGGGGGGGATAAAGAGACCCAGTACTTC
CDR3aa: CASLGGDKETQYF

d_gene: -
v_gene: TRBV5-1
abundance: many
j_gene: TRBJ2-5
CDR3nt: TGCGCCAGCAGCTTGGTGGGGAACACCCAAGAGACCCAGTACTTC
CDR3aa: CASSLVGNTQETQYF

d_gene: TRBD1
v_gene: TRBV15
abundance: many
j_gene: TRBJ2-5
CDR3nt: TGTGCCACCAGCAAAATTGACAGGGGGGAAGAGACCCAGTACTTC
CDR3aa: CATSKIDRGEETQYF

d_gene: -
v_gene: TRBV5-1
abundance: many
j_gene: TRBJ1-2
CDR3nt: TGCGCCAGCAGCCGCAGGGGCCCTCCTGATGGCTACACCTTC
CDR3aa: CASSRRGPPDGYTF

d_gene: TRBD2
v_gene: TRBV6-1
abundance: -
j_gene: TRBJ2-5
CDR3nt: TGTGCCAGCAGTGACCAAATAGCGGGGGTGGGTAAGACCCAGTACTTC
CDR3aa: CASSDQIAGVGKTQYF

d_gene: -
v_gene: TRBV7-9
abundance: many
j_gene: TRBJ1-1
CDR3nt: TGTGCCAGCAGCTGGGGGCAGGAATTCGGCGCTTTCTTT
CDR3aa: CASSWGQEFGAFF

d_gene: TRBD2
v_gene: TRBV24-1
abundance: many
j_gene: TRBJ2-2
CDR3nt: TGTGCCACCAGTCCTAGCGGGGGGGCTACGAACACCGGGGAGCTGTTTTTT
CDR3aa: CATSPSGGATNTGELFF

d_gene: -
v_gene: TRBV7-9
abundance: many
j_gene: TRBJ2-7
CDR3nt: TGTGCCAGCAGCTTGGGGGTATTGGACGAGCAGTACTTC
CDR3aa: CASSLGVLDEQYF

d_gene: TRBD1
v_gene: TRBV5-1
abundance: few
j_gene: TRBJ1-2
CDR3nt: TGCGCCAGCAGCTTGGACGGACAGGCGTACGGCTACACCTTC
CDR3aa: CASSLDGQAYGYTF

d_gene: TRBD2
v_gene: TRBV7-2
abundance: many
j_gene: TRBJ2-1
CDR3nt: TGTGCCAGCAGCTTAGACGGGGGGGCCTACAATGAGCAGTTCTTC
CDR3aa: CASSLDGGAYNEQFF

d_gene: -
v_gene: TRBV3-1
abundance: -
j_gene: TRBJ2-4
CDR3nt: TGTGCCAGCAGCCCTCAGGGGCTGAGTAGGGCCAAAAACAATCAGTACTTC
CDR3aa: CASSPQGLSRAKNNQYF

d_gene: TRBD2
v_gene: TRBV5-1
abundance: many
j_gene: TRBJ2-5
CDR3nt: TGCGCCAGCAGCCGGATAGCGGGGGGGCTTAAACAAGAGACCCAGTACTTC
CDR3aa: CASSRIAGGLKQETQYF

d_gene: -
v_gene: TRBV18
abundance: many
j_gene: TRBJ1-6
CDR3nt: TGTGCCAGCTCACCTGGACTCTCGGGGGAACCCCTCCACTTT
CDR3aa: CASSPGLSGEPLHF

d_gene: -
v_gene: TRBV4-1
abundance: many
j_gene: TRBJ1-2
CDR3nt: TGCGCCAGCAGCCAACAACCGTCGCCTTTCTATGGCTACACCTTC
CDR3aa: CASSQQPSPFYGYTF

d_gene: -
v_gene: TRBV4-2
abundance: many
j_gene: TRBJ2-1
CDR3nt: TGTGCCAGCAGCCTGAGATGGACAGCTATTATATTCTCCTACAATGAGCAGTTCTTC
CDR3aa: CASSLRWTAIIFSYNEQFF

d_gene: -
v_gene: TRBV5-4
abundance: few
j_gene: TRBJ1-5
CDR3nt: TGTGCCAGCAGCCGAGGGACGGGAGATCAGCCCCAGCATTTT
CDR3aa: CASSRGTGDQPQHF

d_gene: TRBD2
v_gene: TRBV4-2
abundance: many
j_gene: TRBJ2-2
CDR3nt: TGTGCCAGCAGGGGACTAGCGGGGGACGGAACGCTGTTTTTT
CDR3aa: CASRGLAGDGTLFF

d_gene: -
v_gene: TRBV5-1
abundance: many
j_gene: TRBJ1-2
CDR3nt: TGCGCCAGCAGCTTGGGCGTAAGCGACACATATGGCTACACCTTC
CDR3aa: CASSLGVSDTYGYTF

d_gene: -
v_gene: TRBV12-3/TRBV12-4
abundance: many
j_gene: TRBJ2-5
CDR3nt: TGTGCCAGCACAAGGGGGATCGGAGAGACCCAGTACTTC
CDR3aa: CASTRGIGETQYF

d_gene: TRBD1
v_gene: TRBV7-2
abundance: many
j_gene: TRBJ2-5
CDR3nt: TGTGCCAGCAGCTTAGGACAGGGAAAGACCCAGTACTTC
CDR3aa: CASSLGQGKTQYF

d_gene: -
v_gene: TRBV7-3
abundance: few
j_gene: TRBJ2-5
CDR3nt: TGTGCCAGCAGCTTAAATCACCAAGAGACCCAGTACTTC
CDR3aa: CASSLNHQETQYF

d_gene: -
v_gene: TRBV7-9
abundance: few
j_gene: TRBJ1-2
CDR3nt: TGTGCCAGCAGCTTACTAGACAGGACGAGGGGCTATGGCTACACCTTC
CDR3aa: CASSLLDRTRGYGYTF

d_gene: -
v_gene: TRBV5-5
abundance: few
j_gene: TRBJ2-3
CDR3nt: TGTGCCAGCAGCTCGGACGTGGGAGATACGCAGTATTTT
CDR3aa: CASSSDVGDTQYF

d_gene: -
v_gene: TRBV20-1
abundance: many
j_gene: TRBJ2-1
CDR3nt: TGCAGTGCTAGAGGGGCGCCCGACAATGAGCAGTTCTTC
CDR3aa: CSARGAPDNEQFF

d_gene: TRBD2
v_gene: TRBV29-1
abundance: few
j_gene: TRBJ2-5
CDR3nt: TGCAGCGTTGAAAAGCGGGGGGGCCTAGAGACCCAGTACTTC
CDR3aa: CSVEKRGGLETQYF

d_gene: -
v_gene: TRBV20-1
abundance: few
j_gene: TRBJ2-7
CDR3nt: TGCAGTGCCGAAACAGTAAACCCCTACGAGCAGTACTTC
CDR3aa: CSAETVNPYEQYF

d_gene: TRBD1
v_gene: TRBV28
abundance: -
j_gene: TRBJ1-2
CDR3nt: TGTGCCAGCAGTTCTGGACAGGGGGATCGCGGCTACACCTTC
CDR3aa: CASSSGQGDRGYTF

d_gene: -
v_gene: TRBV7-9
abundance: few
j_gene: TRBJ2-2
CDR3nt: TGTGCCAGCAGCTTAGCTATAGTGACCGGGGAGCTGTTTTTT
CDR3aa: CASSLAIVTGELFF

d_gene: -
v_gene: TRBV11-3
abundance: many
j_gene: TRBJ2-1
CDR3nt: TGTGCCAGCAGCGTCGACGGCTACAATGAGCAGTTCTTC
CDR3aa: CASSVDGYNEQFF

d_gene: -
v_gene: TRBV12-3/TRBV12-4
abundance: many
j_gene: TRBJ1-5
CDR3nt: TGTGCCAGCAGAAACGGGATCCTCAATCAGCCCCAGCATTTT
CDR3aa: CASRNGILNQPQHF

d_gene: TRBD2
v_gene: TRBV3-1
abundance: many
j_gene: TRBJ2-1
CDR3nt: TGTGCCAGCATGGAGCGGGGGGCGGCTTTGAATGAGCAGTTCTTC
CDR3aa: CASMERGAALNEQFF

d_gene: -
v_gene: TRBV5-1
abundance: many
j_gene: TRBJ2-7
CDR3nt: TGCGCCAGCAGCAAGGAATCCTACGAGCAGTACTTC
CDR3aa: CASSKESYEQYF

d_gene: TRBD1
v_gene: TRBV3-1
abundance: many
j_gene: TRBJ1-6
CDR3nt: TGTGCCAGCAGCCCACAGGGGAATTCACCCCTCCACTTT
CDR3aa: CASSPQGNSPLHF

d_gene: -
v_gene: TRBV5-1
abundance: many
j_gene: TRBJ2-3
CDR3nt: TGCGCCAGCAGCCGGACCGCCGGCACAGATACGCAGTATTTT
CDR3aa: CASSRTAGTDTQYF

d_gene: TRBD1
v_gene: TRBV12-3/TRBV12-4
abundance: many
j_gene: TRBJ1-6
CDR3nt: TGTGCCAGCAGCCCCGACAGGGGAGGATCACCCCTCCACTTT
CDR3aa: CASSPDRGGSPLHF

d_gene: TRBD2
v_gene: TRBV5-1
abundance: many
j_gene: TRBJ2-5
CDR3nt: TGCGCCAGCAGCTTTAGCGGGGGGGCCGAGGAGACCCAGTACTTC
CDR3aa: CASSFSGGAEETQYF

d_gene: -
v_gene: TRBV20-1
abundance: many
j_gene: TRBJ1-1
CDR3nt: TGCAGTGGAACGCCGGGTATGACTGAAGCTTTCTTT
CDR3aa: CSGTPGMTEAFF